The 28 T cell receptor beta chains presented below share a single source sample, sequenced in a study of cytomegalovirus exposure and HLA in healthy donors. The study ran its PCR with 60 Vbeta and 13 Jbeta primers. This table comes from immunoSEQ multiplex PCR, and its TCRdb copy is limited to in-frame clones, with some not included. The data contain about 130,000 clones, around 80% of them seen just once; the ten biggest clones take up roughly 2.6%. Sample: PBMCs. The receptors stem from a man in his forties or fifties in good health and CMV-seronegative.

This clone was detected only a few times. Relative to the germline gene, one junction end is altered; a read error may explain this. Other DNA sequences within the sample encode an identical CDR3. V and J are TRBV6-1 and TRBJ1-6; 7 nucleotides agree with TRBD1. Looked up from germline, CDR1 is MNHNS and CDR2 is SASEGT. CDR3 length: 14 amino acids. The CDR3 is CASSLTGKNSPLHF. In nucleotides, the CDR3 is TGTGCCAGCTCCCTGACAGGGAAGAATTCCCCCCTCCACTTT.

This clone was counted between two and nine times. The CDR3 coding sequence is TGTGCCAGCAGCCCCTGGACTAGTGGAGAGACCCAGTACTTC. Translation: CASSPWTSGETQYF. The chain uses TRBV14 and TRBJ2-5, with 7 bases fitting TRBD2. Per germline, CDR1 SGHDN and CDR2 FVKESK. With V trimmed by 4 bases and J by 4 bases, 6 bases remained unmatched. This CDR3 has 14 amino acids.

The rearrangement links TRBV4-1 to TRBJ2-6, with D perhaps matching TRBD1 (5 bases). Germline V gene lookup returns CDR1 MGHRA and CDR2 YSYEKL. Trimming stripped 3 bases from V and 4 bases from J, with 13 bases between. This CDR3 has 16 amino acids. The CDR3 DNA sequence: TGCGCCAGCAGCCAGTCCGGACACGCCGGGGCCAACGTCCTGACTTTC. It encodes CASSQSGHAGANVLTF.

CDR3 loop: CAWAGQGGSPLHF. CDR3 DNA: TGTGCCTGGGCGGGACAGGGAGGTTCACCCCTCCACTTT. The gene calls are TRBV30 and TRBJ1-6, with 9 bases fitting TRBD1. The J segment lost 9 bases and the V segment lost 5 bases, leaving 5 bases of the junction unmatched. This CDR3 comprises 13 residues. Germline CDR1 is GTSNPN and CDR2 is SVGIG (reference sequence).

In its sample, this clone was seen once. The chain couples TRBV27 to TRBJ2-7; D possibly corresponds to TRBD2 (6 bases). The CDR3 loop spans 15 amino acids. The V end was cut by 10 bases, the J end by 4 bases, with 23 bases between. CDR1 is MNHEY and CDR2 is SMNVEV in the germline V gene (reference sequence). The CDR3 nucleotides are TGTGCCACCCGCGGGGCGGGGCTCAACTCTTACGAGCAGTACTTC. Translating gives CATRGAGLNSYEQYF.

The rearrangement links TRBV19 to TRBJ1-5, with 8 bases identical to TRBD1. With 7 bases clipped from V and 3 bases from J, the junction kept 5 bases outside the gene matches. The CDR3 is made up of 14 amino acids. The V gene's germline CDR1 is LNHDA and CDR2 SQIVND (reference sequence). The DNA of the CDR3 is TGTGCCAGTACTGGACAGGGAATCAATCAGCCCCAGCATTTT. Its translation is CASTGQGINQPQHF.

CDR3 DNA sequence: TGCGCCAGCAGCTATTTACAGAAGACTGAAGCTTTCTTT. Translation: CASSYLQKTEAFF. The rearrangement joins TRBV5-1 to TRBJ1-1; D remains ambiguous. This CDR3 is 13 amino acids long. The V and J ends lost 3 bases and 5 bases respectively, with 11 bases between them. The germline V gene encodes CDR1 SGHRS and CDR2 YFSETQ.

The CDR3: CASSPRTGGLTDTQYF. As DNA, the CDR3 is TGTGCCAGCAGCCCCCGGACAGGGGGCCTCACAGATACGCAGTATTTT. The chain links TRBV5-4 to TRBJ2-3, with 11 bases that match TRBD1. The CDR3 contains 16 residues. With 4 bases clipped from V and 2 bases from J, the junction kept 6 bases outside the gene matches. CDR1 SGHNT and CDR2 YYREEE come from the germline V gene (reference sequence).

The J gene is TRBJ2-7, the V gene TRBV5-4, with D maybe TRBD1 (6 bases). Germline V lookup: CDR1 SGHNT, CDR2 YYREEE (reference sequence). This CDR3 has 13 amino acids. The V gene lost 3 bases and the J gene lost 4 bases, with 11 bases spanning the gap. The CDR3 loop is CASSSNRVYEQYF. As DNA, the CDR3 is TGTGCCAGCAGCTCAAACAGGGTTTACGAGCAGTACTTC.

The CDR3 DNA reads as TGCGCCAGCAGCTTGGCAGCGGGGGGCCGGGAGACCCAGTACTTC. This translates into CASSLAAGGRETQYF. The chain employs TRBV5-1 and TRBJ2-5; 9 bases fit TRBD2. This CDR3 contains 15 residues. From germline, CDR1 is SGHRS and CDR2 YFSETQ. Trimming removed 0 bases from V and 5 bases from J; junction bases left unmatched: 5.

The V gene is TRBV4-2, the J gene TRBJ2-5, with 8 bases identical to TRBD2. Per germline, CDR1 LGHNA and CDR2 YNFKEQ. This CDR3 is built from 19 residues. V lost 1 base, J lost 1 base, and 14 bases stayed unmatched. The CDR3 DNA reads TGTGCCAGCAGCCAAGCCGAAGGACCAGCGGGGGTATTCCAAGAGACCCAGTACTTC. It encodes CASSQAEGPAGVFQETQYF.

The CDR3 is CASSQAAPETQYF. The CDR3 DNA sequence: TGTGCCAGCTCCCAAGCGGCTCCAGAGACCCAGTACTTC. The genes are TRBV19 and TRBJ2-5; perhaps TRBD2 as D (5 bases). V shed 9 bases and J shed 4 bases, with 15 bases lying between them. This CDR3 is 13 amino acids long. Germline V gene lookup returns CDR1 LNHDA and CDR2 SQIVND (reference sequence). The variable domain in full, with the rest retrieved from reference TRBV19 and TRBJ2-5, is DGGITQSPKYLFRKEGQNVTLSCEQNLNHDAMYWYRQDPGQGLRLIYYSQIVNDFQKGDIAEGYSVSREKKESFPLTVTSAQKNPTAFYLCASSQAAPETQYFGPGTRLLVL.

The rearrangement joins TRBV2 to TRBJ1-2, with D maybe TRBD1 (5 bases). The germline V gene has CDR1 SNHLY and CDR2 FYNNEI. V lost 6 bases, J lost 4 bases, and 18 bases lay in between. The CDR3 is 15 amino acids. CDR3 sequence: CASSGGPGRVYGYTF. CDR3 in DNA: TGTGCCAGCAGCGGGGGTCCAGGCAGGGTCTATGGCTACACCTTC.

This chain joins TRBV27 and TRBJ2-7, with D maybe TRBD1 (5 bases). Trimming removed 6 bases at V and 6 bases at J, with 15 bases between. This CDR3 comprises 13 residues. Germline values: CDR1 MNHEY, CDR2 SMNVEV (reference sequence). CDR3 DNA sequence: TGTGCCAGCAGCTCCGACAGTAGGAGCGAGCAGTACTTC. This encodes CASSSDSRSEQYF.

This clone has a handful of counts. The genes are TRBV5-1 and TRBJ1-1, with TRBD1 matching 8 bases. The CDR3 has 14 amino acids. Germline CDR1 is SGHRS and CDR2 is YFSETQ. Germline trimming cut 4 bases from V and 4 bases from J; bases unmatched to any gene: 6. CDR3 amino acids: CASSPDRVATEAFF. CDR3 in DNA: TGCGCCAGCAGCCCGGACAGGGTGGCCACTGAAGCTTTCTTT.

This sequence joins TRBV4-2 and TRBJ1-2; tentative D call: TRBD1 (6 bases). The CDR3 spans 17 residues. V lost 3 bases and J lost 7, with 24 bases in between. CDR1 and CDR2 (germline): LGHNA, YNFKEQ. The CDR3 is CASSQASQGFPRGGYTF. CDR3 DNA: TGTGCCAGCAGCCAGGCCAGTCAGGGGTTCCCTAGAGGTGGCTACACCTTC.

CDR3 coding DNA: TGCAGCGTTGGCCAGGGAATGGTCGGCAATGAGCAGTTCTTC. Amino acid sequence: CSVGQGMVGNEQFF. The V and J genes are TRBV29-1 and TRBJ2-1; D perhaps matches TRBD1 (5 bases). CDR3 length: 14 residues. Per germline, CDR1 SQVTM and CDR2 ANQGSEA. The ends were cut back, 4 bases at V and 6 bases at J, with 16 bases in the middle.

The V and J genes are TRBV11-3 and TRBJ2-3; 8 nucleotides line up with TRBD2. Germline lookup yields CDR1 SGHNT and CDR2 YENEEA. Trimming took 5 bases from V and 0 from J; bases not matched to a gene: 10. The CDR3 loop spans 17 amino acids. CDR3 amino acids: CASSQGLAMGSTDTQYF. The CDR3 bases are TGTGCCAGCAGCCAAGGACTAGCAATGGGTAGCACAGATACGCAGTATTTT.

CDR3 DNA sequence: TGCGCCAGCAGCCAAGGAAAAGTGCCAGACATTCAGTACTTC. Translating gives CASSQGKVPDIQYF. The chain links TRBV4-1 to TRBJ2-4; no definite D call. The CDR3 sequence is 14 residues long. V shed 1 base and J shed 8 bases, with 12 bases lying between them. The V gene's germline CDR1 is MGHRA and CDR2 YSYEKL.

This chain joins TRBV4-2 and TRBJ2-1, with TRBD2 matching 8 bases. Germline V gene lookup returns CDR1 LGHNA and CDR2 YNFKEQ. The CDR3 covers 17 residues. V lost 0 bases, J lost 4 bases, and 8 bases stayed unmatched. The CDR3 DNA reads TGTGCCAGCAGCCAAGATCGGGAAGCGGGGGCTTACAATGAGCAGTTCTTC. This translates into CASSQDREAGAYNEQFF.

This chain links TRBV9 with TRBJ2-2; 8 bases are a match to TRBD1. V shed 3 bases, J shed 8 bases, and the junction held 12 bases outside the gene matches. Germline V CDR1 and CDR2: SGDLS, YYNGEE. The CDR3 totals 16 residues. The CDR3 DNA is TGTGCCAGCAGCGACCGGGACAGGTCCACTCGAGGGGAGCTGTTTTTT. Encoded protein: CASSDRDRSTRGELFF.

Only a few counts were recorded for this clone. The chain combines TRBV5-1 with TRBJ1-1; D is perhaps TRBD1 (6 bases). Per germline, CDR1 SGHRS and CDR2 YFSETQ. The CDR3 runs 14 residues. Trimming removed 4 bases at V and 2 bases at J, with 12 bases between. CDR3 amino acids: CASSRQGPNTEAFF. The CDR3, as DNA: TGCGCCAGCAGCAGGCAGGGGCCTAACACTGAAGCTTTCTTT. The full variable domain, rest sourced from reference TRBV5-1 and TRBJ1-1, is KAGVTQTPRYLIKTRGQQVTLSCSPISGHRSVSWYQQTPGQGLQFLFEYFSETQRNKGNFPGRFSGRQFSNSRSEMNVSTLELGDSALYLCASSRQGPNTEAFFGQGTRLTVV.

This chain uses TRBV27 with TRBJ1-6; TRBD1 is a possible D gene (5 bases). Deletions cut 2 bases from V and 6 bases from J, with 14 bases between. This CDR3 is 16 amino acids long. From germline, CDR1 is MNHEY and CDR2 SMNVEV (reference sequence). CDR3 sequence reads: CASSLILQRGNSPLHF. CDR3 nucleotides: TGTGCCAGCAGTTTAATCCTCCAAAGGGGTAATTCACCCCTCCACTTT.

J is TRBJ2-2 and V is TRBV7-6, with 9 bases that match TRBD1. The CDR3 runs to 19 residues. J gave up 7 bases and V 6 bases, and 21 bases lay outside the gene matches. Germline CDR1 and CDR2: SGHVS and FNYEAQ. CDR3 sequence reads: CASSRAPGQGWSGGGELFF. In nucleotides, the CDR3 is TGTGCCAGCAGTCGCGCCCCGGGACAGGGTTGGTCGGGCGGCGGGGAGCTGTTTTTT.

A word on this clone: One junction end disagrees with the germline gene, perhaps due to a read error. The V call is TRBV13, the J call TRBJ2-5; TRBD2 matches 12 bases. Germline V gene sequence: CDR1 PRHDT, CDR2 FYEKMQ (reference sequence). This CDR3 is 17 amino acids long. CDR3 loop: CASSLGTSGLYQETQYF. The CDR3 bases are TGTGCCAGCAGCCTAGGGACTAGCGGGCTATACCAAGAGACCCAGTACTTC.

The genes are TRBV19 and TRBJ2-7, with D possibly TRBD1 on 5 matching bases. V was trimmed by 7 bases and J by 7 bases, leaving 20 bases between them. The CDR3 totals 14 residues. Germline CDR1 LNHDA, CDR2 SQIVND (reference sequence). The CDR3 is CASTTGGVSREQYF. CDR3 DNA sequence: TGTGCCAGTACTACAGGTGGCGTTTCTCGGGAGCAGTACTTC.

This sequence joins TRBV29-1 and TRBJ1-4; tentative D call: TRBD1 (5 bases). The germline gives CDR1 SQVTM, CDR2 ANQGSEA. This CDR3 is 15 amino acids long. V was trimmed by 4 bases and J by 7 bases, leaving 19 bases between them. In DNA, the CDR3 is TGCAGCGTTGCTGGCAGTGGTAGGGGTGTTGAAAAACTGTTTTTT. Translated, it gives CSVAGSGRGVEKLFF.

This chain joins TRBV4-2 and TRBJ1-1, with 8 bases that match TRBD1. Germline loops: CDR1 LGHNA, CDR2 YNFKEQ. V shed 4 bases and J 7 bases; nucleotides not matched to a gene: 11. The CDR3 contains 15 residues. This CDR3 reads CASSLRTGQSGEAFF. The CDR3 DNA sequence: TGTGCCAGCAGCCTCCGGACAGGGCAAAGTGGTGAAGCTTTCTTT.